This TCR beta chain came from a study of blood T cell repertoires in COVID-19. Study-wide context: Samples taken during acute and convalescent COVID-19 were collected in the United States, Italy and Spain. T cells, B-cell-depleted T cells, or PBMCs supplied cDNA or gDNA.

Source study methods: Using reference gene primer amplification, nucleated cell counts were estimated. Data came from immunoSEQ multiplex PCR; TCRdb stores just in-frame clones and leaves some out. V and J calls and clone size are those listed in that table; D and trimming were worked out from the DNA. The repertoire has 200,000 to 250,000 clones, approximately 77% of them found once; the top ten carry approximately 4%. There are a few counts of this clone. Sequence at one end of the junction differs from germline and may be a read error. The CDR3 is made up of 16 amino acids. CDR1 and CDR2 (germline): LNHDA, SQIVND (reference sequence).

The TCR comes from a woman of 80 years or more with acute or convalescent COVID-19. The chain employs TRBV19 and TRBJ1-1; D uncertain. The specimen sequenced was peripheral blood. The CDR3 region has the DNA TGTGCCAGTAGTCGGTTAGCGCGGATTAAGAACTCTGAAGCTTTCTTT. It is translated as CASSRLARIKNSEAFF.